One sample yielded the 9 T cell receptor beta chains listed below, sequenced in a study of beta chain features in type 1 diabetes. What was sequenced were expressed TCRB transcripts, since all of the isolated RNA had been reverse transcribed. Clones were read by immunoSEQ multiplex PCR, and TCRdb kept only the in-frame ones, dropping some. The sample holds 120,000 to 150,000 clones, nearly 50% seen once. Sequenced: Tregs from blood. The source is a man in his late teens or twenties in good health.

The rearrangement joins TRBV7-3 to TRBJ1-2, with 7 nucleotides matching TRBD1. J lost 1 base, V lost 4 bases, and 9 bases had no gene match. The length of the CDR3 is 16 residues. Looked up from germline, CDR1 is SGHTA and CDR2 is FQGTGA. The chain's CDR3 is CASSSSLDRINYGYTF. The CDR3 DNA follows: TGTGCCAGCAGCTCCTCCTTGGACAGGATTAACTATGGCTACACCTTC.

This clone turned up a few times. The chain combines TRBV14 with TRBJ1-3; D remains ambiguous. The CDR3 consists of 15 residues. CDR1 is SGHDN and CDR2 is FVKESK in the germline V gene. With 0 bases removed from V and 0 bases from J, the gap between germline ends came to 6 bases. The CDR3 reads CASSQDLYSGNTIYF. The DNA for the CDR3 is TGTGCCAGCAGCCAAGATCTGTACTCTGGAAACACCATATATTTT. Looking up the rest from reference TRBV14 and TRBJ1-3 gives the full variable domain: EAGVTQFPSHSVIEKGQTVTLRCDPISGHDNLYWYRRVMGKEIKFLLHFVKESKQDESGMPNNRFLAERTGGTYSTLKVQPAELEDSGVYFCASSQDLYSGNTIYFGEGSWLTVV.

The genes are TRBV9 and TRBJ2-2; 7 bases map to TRBD2. This CDR3 is 13 amino acids long. Germline V gives CDR1 SGDLS, CDR2 YYNGEE. J lost 4 bases, V lost 6 bases, and 3 bases had no gene match. The CDR3 region is CASTLAVTGELFF. The CDR3 DNA follows: TGTGCCAGCACCCTAGCGGTCACCGGGGAGCTGTTTTTT.

The CDR3 reads CASSPPSGWEESYGYTF. The CDR3 region has the DNA TGTGCCAGCAGCCCCCCTTCGGGTTGGGAGGAGTCCTATGGCTACACCTTC. V and J are TRBV5-6 and TRBJ1-2; D ambiguous. Germline assignment: CDR1 SGHDT and CDR2 YYEEEE. This CDR3 region has 17 residues. The ends were cut back, 4 bases at V and 4 bases at J, with 23 bases in the middle.

The genes are TRBV15 and TRBJ2-2; TRBD1 agrees at 10 bases. J was trimmed by 5 bases and V by 5 bases; bases with no gene match: 8. Germline V lookup: CDR1 LNHNV, CDR2 YYDKDF (reference sequence). The CDR3 extends over 16 amino acids. CDR3 loop: CATSQFGTGVTGELFF. The CDR3 coding sequence is TGTGCCACCAGCCAGTTTGGGACAGGGGTTACCGGGGAGCTGTTTTTT.

J is TRBJ1-6 and V is TRBV28, with D perhaps TRBD1 (6 bases). The V end lost 4 bases, the J end lost 3 bases, and 10 bases lay between the germline ends. Germline V CDR1 and CDR2: MDHEN, SYDVKM. CDR3 length equals 15 residues. The CDR3 sequence is CASSSLGGYNSPLHF. In DNA, the CDR3 is TGTGCCAGCAGTTCCTTAGGGGGCTATAATTCACCCCTCCACTTT. Complete variable domain (other parts from reference TRBV28 and TRBJ1-6): DVKVTQSSRYLVKRTGEKVFLECVQDMDHENMFWYRQDPGLGLRLIYFSYDVKMKEKGDIPEGYSVSREKKERFSLILESASTNQTSMYLCASSSLGGYNSPLHFGNGTRLTVT.

V usage is TRBV5-1 and J usage is TRBJ2-7; TRBD1 matches at 8 bases. V lost 5 bases, J lost 2 bases, and 3 bases stayed unmatched. Germline V gene lookup returns CDR1 SGHRS and CDR2 YFSETQ. This CDR3 spans 13 amino acids. DNA of the CDR3: TGCGCCAGCAGAGGACAGGGCCCCTACGAGCAGTACTTC. It encodes CASRGQGPYEQYF.

The chain carries TRBV27 and TRBJ2-7; D gene uncertain. The CDR3 totals 10 residues. Germline-derived CDR1 and CDR2 are MNHEY and SMNVEV (reference sequence). Trimming shortened V by 5 bases and J by 4 bases, and 3 bases separated the two germline ends. The CDR3 DNA is TGTGCCAGCAGTCTATACGAGCAGTACTTC. It encodes CASSLYEQYF.

This sequence joins TRBV29-1 and TRBJ2-1; 9 nucleotides align to TRBD1. With V trimmed by 5 bases and J by 12 bases, 5 bases remained unmatched. The CDR3 length is 11 residues. The germline V gene has CDR1 SQVTM and CDR2 ANQGSEA. CDR3 in amino acids: CSVYPDRGQFF. CDR3 bases: TGCAGCGTTTACCCGGACAGGGGGCAGTTCTTC.